One T cell receptor beta chain is described in this entry. This sample stems from a study of blood T cell repertoires in COVID-19. About the study: Sites across the United States, Italy and Spain contributed samples from acute and convalescent COVID-19.

Measured with immunoSEQ multiplex PCR; TCRdb has only the in-frame clones, and not every one. The sample shows fewer than 300,000 clones, around 90% of them seen only once. Self-reported history from a screening survey and questionnaire set each donor's cohort. This CDR3 is built from 15 residues. Deletions cut 4 bases from V and 2 bases from J, with 15 bases between. The germline gives CDR1 SGHTA, CDR2 FQGNSA. Sequenced sample: PBMCs or T cells enriched from blood (not recorded which). V is TRBV7-2 and J is TRBJ2-7; D may be TRBD1 (6 bases). The sequence came from a woman in her twenties or thirties who had recovered from COVID-19. CDR3 region: CASSSRRGDAYEQYF. DNA of the CDR3: TGTGCCAGCAGCTCACGCAGGGGAGATGCCTACGAGCAGTACTTC.